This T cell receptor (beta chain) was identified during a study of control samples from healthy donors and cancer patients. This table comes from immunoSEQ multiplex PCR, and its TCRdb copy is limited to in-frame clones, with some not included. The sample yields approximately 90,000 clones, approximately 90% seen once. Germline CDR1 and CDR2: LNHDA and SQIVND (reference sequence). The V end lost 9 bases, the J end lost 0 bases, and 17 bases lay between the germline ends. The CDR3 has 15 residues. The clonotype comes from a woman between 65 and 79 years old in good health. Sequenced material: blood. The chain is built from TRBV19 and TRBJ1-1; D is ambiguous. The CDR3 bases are TGTGCCAGCATAGCCCTGCCGGGGATGAACACTGAAGCTTTCTTT. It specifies CASIALPGMNTEAFF.